The next 20 T cell receptor beta chains were all read from a single sample in a study of cytomegalovirus exposure and HLA in healthy donors. It was with 60 Vbeta and 13 Jbeta primers that the PCR ran. The protocol was immunoSEQ multiplex PCR, while the TCRdb copy is restricted to in-frame clones and leaves out a portion. The table lists 150,000 to 200,000 clones, about 9% of them singletons. Sequencing was performed on PBMCs. Receptors were obtained from a woman aged 25-40 years in good health and CMV-seropositive.

This clone was counted a few times. This chain links TRBV5-1 with TRBJ1-4, with D possibly being TRBD1 (5 bases). The CDR3 covers 13 residues. V was clipped by 4 bases and J by 4 bases, with 8 bases between them. The germline CDR1 and CDR2 sequences are SGHRS and YFSETQ. CDR3 in DNA: TGCGCCAGCAGCGGGGCGGATAATGAAAAACTGTTTTTT. It yields the protein CASSGADNEKLFF. The full variable domain, with the rest looked up from reference TRBV5-1 and TRBJ1-4, is KAGVTQTPRYLIKTRGQQVTLSCSPISGHRSVSWYQQTPGQGLQFLFEYFSETQRNKGNFPGRFSGRQFSNSRSEMNVSTLELGDSALYLCASSGADNEKLFFGSGTQLSVL.

This clone was detected only a few times. The V and J genes are TRBV30 and TRBJ1-2; TRBD1 matches 7 bases. This CDR3 is built from 13 residues. The V segment lost 4 bases and the J segment 4 bases; nucleotides outside the gene matches: 6. Germline values: CDR1 GTSNPN, CDR2 SVGIG (reference sequence). CDR3 bases: TGTGCCTGGACCCAGGGACAGTCCTATGGCTACACCTTC. Amino acids: CAWTQGQSYGYTF.

V usage is TRBV9 and J usage is TRBJ1-1; weak D call: TRBD1 (5 bases). V was pared by 0 bases and J by 0 bases, with 9 bases between. In germline, CDR1 is SGDLS, CDR2 YYNGEE. The length of the CDR3 is 15 residues. CDR3 in DNA: TGTGCCAGCAGCGTAGTTTGGGGCATGAACACTGAAGCTTTCTTT. Amino acid sequence: CASSVVWGMNTEAFF.

This clone has a handful of counts. CDR3 sequence: CAWSLYRETNEKLFF. The CDR3 DNA is TGTGCCTGGAGTTTATACAGGGAGACTAATGAAAAACTGTTTTTT. The chain couples TRBV30 to TRBJ1-4; TRBD1 is a possible D gene (6 bases). V lost 2 bases to trimming and J lost 2 bases, with 12 bases between them. Germline loops: CDR1 GTSNPN, CDR2 SVGIG (reference sequence). The CDR3 length is 15 residues. The whole variable domain, filled in from reference TRBV30 and TRBJ1-4, reads SQTIHQWPATLVQPVGSPLSLECTVEGTSNPNLYWYRQAAGRGLQLLFYSVGIGQISSEVPQNLSASRPQDRQFILSSKKLLLSDSGFYLCAWSLYRETNEKLFFGSGTQLSVL.

The rearrangement links TRBV5-4 to TRBJ1-2; no reliable D call. CDR3 size: 13 residues. CDR1 SGHNT and CDR2 YYREEE come from the germline V gene (reference sequence). With 0 bases removed from V and 4 bases from J, the gap between germline ends came to 7 bases. The CDR3 DNA reads as TGTGCCAGCAGCTTGGACAGCCTCTATGGCTACACCTTC. Protein: CASSLDSLYGYTF.

Concerning this clone: Within the sample, other DNA sequences also encode this same CDR3. This sequence joins TRBV6-1 and TRBJ2-5; tentative D call: TRBD1 (6 bases). With 4 bases removed from V and 5 bases from J, the gap between germline ends came to 11 bases. Germline CDR1 MNHNS, CDR2 SASEGT. CDR3 size: 13 residues. CDR3 residues: CASSAGDEETQYF. The CDR3 coding sequence is TGTGCCAGCAGTGCAGGGGACGAGGAGACCCAGTACTTC.

This clone was observed a handful of times. The same CDR3 arises from other DNA sequences in this sample as well. The V call is TRBV6-5, the J call TRBJ2-7; D may be TRBD2 (6 bases). Per germline, CDR1 MNHEY and CDR2 SVGAGI. V shed 3 bases and J shed 2 bases, with 14 bases lying between them. This CDR3 is 15 amino acids long. CDR3 residues: CASSYSGTYTYEQYF. The CDR3 nucleotides read TGTGCCAGCAGTTATTCCGGGACTTATACCTACGAGCAGTACTTC.

The J gene is TRBJ2-1, the V gene TRBV5-1; a weak D match, TRBD1 (6 bases). Germline V gene data show CDR1 as SGHRS and CDR2 as YFSETQ. V was clipped by 5 bases and J by 3 bases, with 12 bases between them. This CDR3 spans 14 amino acids. CDR3 DNA sequence: TGCGCCAGCAGTTCAGGGGTCTACTACAATGAGCAGTTCTTC. Amino acids: CASSSGVYYNEQFF.

This clone was detected a few times. The V gene is TRBV10-3, the J gene TRBJ1-2; D ambiguous. Germline V gives CDR1 ENHRY, CDR2 SYGVKD. The V gene lost 0 bases and the J gene lost 5 bases, with 7 bases spanning the gap. The CDR3 has 13 residues. CDR3 sequence: CAISESARYGYTF. CDR3 sequence (DNA): TGTGCCATCAGTGAGTCGGCCAGGTATGGCTACACCTTC.

This rearrangement joins TRBV6-5 to TRBJ1-5; D uncertain. The ends were cut back, 8 bases at V and 3 bases at J, with 11 bases in the middle. CDR3 length equals 13 residues. Germline V gene sequence: CDR1 MNHEY, CDR2 SVGAGI. The CDR3 DNA is TGTGCCAGCGGGAGGGTCGTCAATCAGCCCCAGCATTTT. Protein product: CASGRVVNQPQHF.

This clone has just a few counts. V gene TRBV5-1 combines with J gene TRBJ2-7; perhaps TRBD1 as D (6 bases). The CDR3 has 13 amino acids. Germline lookup yields CDR1 SGHRS and CDR2 YFSETQ. Between the trimmed V and J ends, which lost 2 bases and 4 bases, there was a span of 10 bases. The CDR3 region is CASSFPDSYEQYF. CDR3 bases: TGCGCCAGCAGCTTCCCGGACAGTTACGAGCAGTACTTC.

This clone has just a few counts. This chain connects TRBV7-9 to TRBJ1-2; perhaps TRBD1 as D (5 bases). This CDR3 is 13 amino acids long. The ends were cut back, 5 bases at V and 8 bases at J, with 15 bases in the middle. Looked up from germline, CDR1 is SEHNR and CDR2 is FQNEAQ (reference sequence). The CDR3 region is CASSPETAGGYTF. CDR3 coding DNA: TGTGCCAGCAGCCCAGAGACAGCGGGGGGCTACACCTTC.

This chain joins TRBV27 and TRBJ2-7, with 12 bases lining up with TRBD2. Germline CDR1 and CDR2: MNHEY and SMNVEV (reference sequence). V trimming: 6 bases; J trimming: 4 bases; junction bases outside the gene matches: 4. This CDR3 has 14 residues. The CDR3 sequence: CASRLAGGLYEQYF. As DNA, the CDR3 is TGTGCCAGCAGACTAGCGGGAGGTCTATACGAGCAGTACTTC.

In this sample, this clone turned up a few times. V and J are TRBV9 and TRBJ2-3; TRBD2 matches at 7 bases. Looked up from germline, CDR1 is SGDLS and CDR2 is YYNGEE. The CDR3 runs to 17 residues. J lost 2 bases, V lost 0 bases, and 9 bases had no gene match. This CDR3 is CASSVGLGLAATDTQYF. DNA for the CDR3: TGTGCCAGCAGCGTAGGGCTGGGGCTAGCGGCCACAGATACGCAGTATTTT.

This clone was seen a handful of times. At one boundary the junction diverges from the germline segment, which might be a read error. The chain combines TRBV7-9 with TRBJ2-3; D gene unclear. Germline V CDR1 and CDR2: SEHNR, FQNEAQ (reference sequence). The CDR3 length is 11 residues. Written as DNA, the CDR3 is TGTGCCAGCAGCTTGGGCTTTAATCGGCGTTTT. Translated, it gives CASSLGFNRRF.

The rearrangement links TRBV30 to TRBJ2-3; 11 bases align to TRBD2. The CDR3 has 16 residues. Germline V gene data show CDR1 as GTSNPN and CDR2 as SVGIG (reference sequence). V shed 3 bases and J 0 bases; nucleotides not matched to a gene: 5. The CDR3: CAWRGRTSGSTDTQYF. Written as DNA, the CDR3 is TGTGCCTGGAGAGGGAGGACTAGCGGGAGCACAGATACGCAGTATTTT.

This chain links TRBV5-1 with TRBJ1-4, with 9 nucleotides matching TRBD1. The CDR3 spans 17 residues. V lost 0 bases, J lost 4 bases, and 7 bases stayed unmatched. CDR1 and CDR2 (germline): SGHRS, YFSETQ. The CDR3 region is CASSLEPPGQGNEKLFF. In DNA form, the CDR3 reads TGCGCCAGCAGCTTGGAACCGCCGGGACAGGGTAATGAAAAACTGTTTTTT.

This rearrangement joins TRBV7-3 to TRBJ2-1; 8 nucleotides match TRBD1. The V and J ends lost 1 base and 5 bases, in that order; junction bases with no gene match: 13. The CDR3 has 18 residues. The germline CDR1 and CDR2 sequences are SGHTA and FQGTGA. Here the CDR3 reads CASSLRRAIGDRHNEQFF. CDR3 nucleotides: TGTGCCAGCAGCTTAAGAAGGGCGATCGGGGACAGGCACAATGAGCAGTTCTTC.

This clone has more than one count but fewer than ten. This sequence joins TRBV5-1 and TRBJ2-3; the D is unclear. Looked up from germline, CDR1 is SGHRS and CDR2 is YFSETQ. V lost 0 bases and J 5 bases, leaving 7 bases between the germline ends. This CDR3 comprises 13 residues. The CDR3: CASSLDTGDTQYF. CDR3 nucleotides: TGCGCCAGCAGCTTGGATACGGGAGATACGCAGTATTTT.

There are a few counts of this clone. The same CDR3 is also encoded by other DNA sequences in this sample. V and J are TRBV4-2 and TRBJ1-1, with no clear D. The CDR3 length is 14 residues. CDR1 LGHNA and CDR2 YNFKEQ come from the germline V gene. V lost 4 bases to trimming and J lost 3 bases, with 12 bases between them. CDR3 protein: CASSRLSLDTEAFF. In DNA form, the CDR3 reads TGTGCCAGCAGCCGACTATCCTTGGACACTGAAGCTTTCTTT.